A single sample gave rise to the 8 T cell receptor beta chains below, sequenced in a study of T cell responses to AZD1222 COVID-19 vaccine (dated by TCRdb to 2020 to 2022). Library preparation used the immunoSEQ multiplex PCR assay. This is the immuneACCESS table as TCRdb keeps it, with only in-frame sequences that have V and J called. A part of the clones is gone; compared with another copy, unresolved V genes explain less than half, and the rest is unexplained. The sample includes roughly 150,000 clones, with approximately 88% observed a single time. The biggest ten clones account for roughly 1.1% of the sample. The time point label, as the study defines it: about 28 days (+/-7) after the second vaccine dose. The sample consisted of peripheral blood, taken 28 days after the second AZD1222 dose. The receptors shown here come from an adult who received the AZD1222 COVID-19 vaccine.

The chain links TRBV9 to TRBJ1-1; D not certain. V was clipped by 3 bases and J by 0 bases, with 15 bases between them. This CDR3 has 16 amino acids. Per the germline V gene, CDR1 is SGDLS and CDR2 is YYNGEE. This CDR3 is CASSDPLGGMNTEAFF. CDR3 DNA: TGTGCCAGCAGCGACCCCCTGGGAGGAATGAACACTGAAGCTTTCTTT.

CDR3 coding DNA: TGTGCCAGCTCACCAATGGACAGGGGGGGACAGCCCCAGCATTTT. Protein sequence: CASSPMDRGGQPQHF. This chain connects TRBV18 to TRBJ1-5; 10 bases match TRBD1. CDR3 length equals 15 residues. Germline CDR1 KGHSH, CDR2 LQKENI. The ends lost 2 bases at V and 7 bases at J; junction bases unmatched: 5.

V and J are TRBV2 and TRBJ1-2, with a possible D match to TRBD1 (5 bases). Germline assignment: CDR1 SNHLY and CDR2 FYNNEI. V gave up 3 bases and J gave up 4 bases, with 15 bases separating them. The CDR3 is made up of 15 amino acids. The CDR3, as DNA: TGTGCCAGCAGTGAGGGACCCACGAGGGGCTATGGCTACACCTTC. This codes for CASSEGPTRGYGYTF.

The chain joins TRBV4-1 to TRBJ1-4; TRBD1 matches 9 bases. The length of the CDR3 is 15 residues. Germline V gene data show CDR1 as MGHRA and CDR2 as YSYEKL. The junction had 5 bases not matched to a gene; V was cut back by 1 base and J by 8 bases. The CDR3 here is CASSQVRDRVEKLFF. The CDR3 bases are TGCGCCAGCAGCCAAGTCAGGGACAGGGTGGAAAAACTGTTTTTT.

The V gene is TRBV5-4, the J gene TRBJ1-2; D is possibly TRBD1 (5 bases). CDR1 and CDR2 (germline): SGHNT, YYREEE (reference sequence). V was shortened by 4 bases and J by 4 bases, with 20 bases between the two germline ends. The CDR3 extends over 16 amino acids. In nucleotides, the CDR3 is TGTGCCAGCAGCCCGAACCTTGGGGGGAACCTCTATGGCTACACCTTC. It yields the protein CASSPNLGGNLYGYTF.

This sequence joins TRBV19 and TRBJ2-2; no firm D call. The CDR3 covers 14 residues. Trimming took off 1 base at V and 5 bases at J, with 8 bases between the two ends. CDR1 is LNHDA and CDR2 is SQIVND in the germline V gene (reference sequence). CDR3: CASSIGRRTGELFF. CDR3 in DNA: TGTGCCAGTAGTATAGGAAGGCGGACCGGGGAGCTGTTTTTT.

The V call is TRBV2, the J call TRBJ1-3; D is unresolved. Per the germline V gene, CDR1 is SNHLY and CDR2 is FYNNEI. The CDR3 extends over 12 amino acids. Deletions cut 6 bases from V and 5 bases from J, with 8 bases between. The chain's CDR3 is CASRVVRNTIYF. CDR3 bases: TGTGCCAGCAGGGTAGTTAGAAACACCATATATTTT.

The chain is built from TRBV18 and TRBJ2-7; D unresolved. Germline V CDR1 and CDR2: KGHSH, LQKENI. V gave up 3 bases and J gave up 1 base, with 13 bases separating them. This CDR3 region has 15 residues. CDR3 in DNA: TGTGCCAGCTCACCCCCTAACGACGGATCCTACGAGCAGTACTTC. Its protein product is CASSPPNDGSYEQYF.